Sequencing of this TCR beta chain was carried out in a study of Ad26.COV2.S vaccination and SARS-CoV-2 variants. Treatment here: around 19 received Ad26.COV2.S at low or high dose, single or two shots; roughly five received placebo; per-sample allocation not given. Samples came from day 63 after the first vaccine or placebo injection. Some clones are missing from TCRdb's copy, which holds only in-frame ones; the method was immunoSEQ multiplex PCR. The sample has around 300,000 clones; roughly 91% are singletons. The CDR3 loop spans 14 amino acids. CDR1 and CDR2 from the germline V gene are SGDLS and YYNGEE. Trimming took 0 bases from V and 1 from J, leaving 8 bases between them.

This TCR came from a person aged 18-65 years who received the Ad26.COV2.S COVID-19 vaccine or a placebo. Specimen: peripheral blood, collected in a trial of Ad26.COV2.S vaccine versus placebo. The rearrangement links TRBV9 to TRBJ2-7; the D is unclear. For the CDR3, the DNA is TGTGCCAGCAGCGTAGCAGACTCATCCTACGAGCAGTACTTC. The encoded protein is CASSVADSSYEQYF.